This T cell receptor (beta chain) comes out of a study of OX40 agonist ivuxolimab in advanced cancers. This clone appeared once. The repertoire was sequenced with immunoSEQ multiplex PCR; TCRdb's copy has only in-frame clones and lacks some. Of 50,000 to 80,000 clones detected, under 95% appear once; the ten largest clones hold approximately 0.44%. This receptor was obtained from an adult with an advanced solid tumor such as melanoma, head and neck, liver or kidney cancer. Sequenced material: CD4+ or CD8+ T cells sorted from blood, taken in a trial of the OX40 agonist ivuxolimab.

The CDR3 sequence is CASRANYGYTF. CDR3 DNA sequence: TGTGCCAGCAGAGCTAACTATGGCTACACCTTC. This chain joins TRBV2 and TRBJ1-2, with no clear D. CDR3 length: 11 residues. Per germline, CDR1 SNHLY and CDR2 FYNNEI. V dropped 6 bases and J dropped 0 bases, with 2 bases sitting between them.